This T cell receptor beta chain was sequenced during a study of blood T cell repertoires in COVID-19. Some clones are missing from TCRdb's copy, which holds only in-frame ones; the method was immunoSEQ multiplex PCR. The table lists about 270,000 clones, roughly 85% of them singletons. V was clipped by 5 bases and J by 2 bases; unmatched bases: 6. The CDR3 covers 15 residues. CDR1 is SGHVS and CDR2 is FQNEAQ in the germline V gene. The clonotype originates from a woman aged 18-30 years with acute or convalescent COVID-19. The chain links TRBV7-8 to TRBJ2-5; 9 positions agree with TRBD1. The material sequenced was peripheral blood. The CDR3 DNA reads TGTGCCAGCAGCAAAGGACAGGGGAGGCAAGAGACCCAGTACTTC. Translated: CASSKGQGRQETQYF.